Shown below are 7 T cell receptor beta chains from a single sample sequenced in a study of cytomegalovirus exposure and HLA in healthy donors. The study ran its PCR with 60 Vbeta and 13 Jbeta primers. Assay: immunoSEQ multiplex PCR; the TCRdb copy retains only in-frame clones and omits some. The sample has about 210,000 clones; almost 80% are singletons. The sequencing input was PBMCs. These receptors came from a male donor in good health and CMV-seronegative.

The chain carries TRBV10-3 and TRBJ2-2; TRBD1 matches at 9 bases. Germline V CDR1 and CDR2: ENHRY, SYGVKD. The CDR3 covers 15 residues. The V and J ends lost 6 bases and 4 bases, in that order; junction bases with no gene match: 6. The CDR3 spells CAIRPVTGGTGELFF. The CDR3 nucleotides are TGTGCCATCAGGCCGGTGACAGGGGGCACCGGGGAGCTGTTTTTT.

In its sample, this clone was seen a few times. The V gene is TRBV15, the J gene TRBJ2-7; 11 nucleotides align to TRBD2. Germline loops: CDR1 LNHNV, CDR2 YYDKDF (reference sequence). The CDR3 length is 17 residues. J lost 0 bases, V lost 0 bases, and 4 bases had no gene match. CDR3 protein: CATSRDRLAGGSYEQYF. CDR3 sequence (DNA): TGTGCCACCAGCAGAGATAGGCTAGCGGGGGGCTCCTACGAGCAGTACTTC.

The V and J genes are TRBV11-2 and TRBJ2-5; D unresolved. The CDR3 has 13 amino acids. V shed 9 bases and J shed 3 bases, with 14 bases lying between them. Germline CDR1 reads SGHAT; CDR2 reads FQNNGV. The CDR3 loop is CASDNLKKETQYF. CDR3 nucleotides: TGTGCCAGTGACAACCTTAAAAAAGAGACCCAGTACTTC.

The chain recombines TRBV7-2 with TRBJ2-7; TRBD1 might be the D (7 bases). Trimming took off 4 bases at V and 5 bases at J, with 21 bases between the two ends. The germline V gene has CDR1 SGHTA and CDR2 FQGNSA. The CDR3 length is 16 residues. The CDR3 bases are TGTGCCAGCAGCTGGGGAGGCTCCGGGACAGCCAACGAGCAGTACTTC. Protein product: CASSWGGSGTANEQYF.

This chain joins TRBV29-1 and TRBJ1-2, with 7 bases matching TRBD1. Germline trimming cut 3 bases from V and 5 bases from J; bases unmatched to any gene: 9. The CDR3 consists of 14 residues. Looked up from germline, CDR1 is SQVTM and CDR2 is ANQGSEA. CDR3 coding DNA: TGCAGCGTTGATCAAGGGGGCGTTGGGTATGGCTACACCTTC. Its translation is CSVDQGGVGYGYTF.

This clone was counted a few times. The rearrangement joins TRBV6-6 to TRBJ2-1; TRBD1 matches 9 bases. Germline V gene sequence: CDR1 MNHNY, CDR2 SVGAGI (reference sequence). After removal of 0 bases from V and 7 bases from J, the junction contained 4 bases not matched to a gene. CDR3 length: 15 residues. The CDR3 loop is CASSYSRTGANEQFF. CDR3 sequence (DNA): TGTGCCAGCAGTTACTCGCGGACAGGGGCTAATGAGCAGTTCTTC.

The V gene is TRBV27, the J gene TRBJ2-2; D is perhaps TRBD2 (6 bases). The CDR3 extends over 15 amino acids. V was shortened by 2 bases and J by 0 bases, with 7 bases between the two germline ends. In germline, CDR1 is MNHEY, CDR2 SMNVEV (reference sequence). DNA of the CDR3: TGTGCCAGCAGTTTAACGGGGGCGAACACCGGGGAGCTGTTTTTT. The encoded protein is CASSLTGANTGELFF.